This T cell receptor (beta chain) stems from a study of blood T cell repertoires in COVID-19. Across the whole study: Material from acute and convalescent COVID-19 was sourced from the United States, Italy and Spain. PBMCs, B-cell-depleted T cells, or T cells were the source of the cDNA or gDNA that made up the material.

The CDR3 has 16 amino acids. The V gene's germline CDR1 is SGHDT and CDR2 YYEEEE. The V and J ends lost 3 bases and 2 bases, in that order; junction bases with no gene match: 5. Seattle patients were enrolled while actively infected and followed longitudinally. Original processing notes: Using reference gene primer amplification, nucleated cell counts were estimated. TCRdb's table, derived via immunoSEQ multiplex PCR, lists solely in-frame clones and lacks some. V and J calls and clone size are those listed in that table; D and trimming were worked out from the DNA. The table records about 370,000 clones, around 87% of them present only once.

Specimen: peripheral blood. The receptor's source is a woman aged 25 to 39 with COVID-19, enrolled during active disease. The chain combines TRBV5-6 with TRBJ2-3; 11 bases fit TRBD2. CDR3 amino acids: CASSSIAGGFTDTQYF. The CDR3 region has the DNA TGTGCCAGCAGCTCAATAGCGGGAGGGTTCACAGATACGCAGTATTTT.